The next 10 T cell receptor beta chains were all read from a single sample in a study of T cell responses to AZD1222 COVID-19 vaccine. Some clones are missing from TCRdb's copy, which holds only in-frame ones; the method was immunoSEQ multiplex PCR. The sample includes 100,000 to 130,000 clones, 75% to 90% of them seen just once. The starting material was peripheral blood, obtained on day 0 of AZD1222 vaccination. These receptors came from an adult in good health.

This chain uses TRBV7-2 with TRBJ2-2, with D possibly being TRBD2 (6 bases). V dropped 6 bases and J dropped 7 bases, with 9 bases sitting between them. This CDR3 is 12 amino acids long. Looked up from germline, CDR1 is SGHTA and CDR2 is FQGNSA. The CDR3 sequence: CASRLAVGELFF. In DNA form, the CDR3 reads TGTGCCAGCAGACTAGCTGTCGGGGAGCTGTTTTTT.

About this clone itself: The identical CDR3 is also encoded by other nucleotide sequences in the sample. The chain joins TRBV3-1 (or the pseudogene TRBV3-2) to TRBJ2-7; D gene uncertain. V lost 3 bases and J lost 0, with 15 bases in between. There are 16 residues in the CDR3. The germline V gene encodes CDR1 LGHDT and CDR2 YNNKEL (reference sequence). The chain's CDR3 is CASSQVRGINSYEQYF. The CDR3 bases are TGTGCCAGCAGCCAGGTACGAGGCATAAACTCCTACGAGCAGTACTTC.

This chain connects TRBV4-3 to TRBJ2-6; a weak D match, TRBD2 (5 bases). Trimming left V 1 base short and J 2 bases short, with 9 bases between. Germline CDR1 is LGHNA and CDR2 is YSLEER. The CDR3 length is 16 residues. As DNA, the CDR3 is TGCGCCAGCAGCCAAGGGACTCCGCCTGGGGCCAACGTCCTGACTTTC. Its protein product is CASSQGTPPGANVLTF.

CDR3 amino acids: CASSQTQGAGSGNTIYF. The CDR3 DNA reads TGTGCCAGCAGCCAAACACAGGGTGCGGGCTCTGGAAACACCATATATTTT. This chain joins TRBV4-2 and TRBJ1-3; tentatively, D is TRBD1 (6 bases). CDR1 is LGHNA and CDR2 is YNFKEQ in the germline V gene. This CDR3 has 17 residues. Trimming removed 2 bases from V and 0 bases from J, with 14 bases in between.

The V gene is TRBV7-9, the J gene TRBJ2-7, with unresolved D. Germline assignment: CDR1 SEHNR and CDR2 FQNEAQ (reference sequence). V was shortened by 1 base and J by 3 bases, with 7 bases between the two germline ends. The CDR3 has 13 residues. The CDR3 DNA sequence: TGTGCCAGCAGCTTAGAGCTGAACTACGAGCAGTACTTC. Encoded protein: CASSLELNYEQYF.

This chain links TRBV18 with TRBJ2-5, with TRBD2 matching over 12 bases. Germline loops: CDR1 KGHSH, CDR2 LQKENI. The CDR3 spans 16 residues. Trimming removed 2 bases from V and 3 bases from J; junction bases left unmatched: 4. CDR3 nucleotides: TGTGCCAGCTCACCAACTAGCGGGGGGATAAAAGAGACCCAGTACTTC. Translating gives CASSPTSGGIKETQYF.

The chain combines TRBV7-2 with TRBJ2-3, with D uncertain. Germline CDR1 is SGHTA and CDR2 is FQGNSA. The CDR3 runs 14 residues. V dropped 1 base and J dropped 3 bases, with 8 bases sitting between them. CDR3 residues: CASSLGASTDTQYF. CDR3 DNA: TGTGCCAGCAGCTTAGGGGCTAGTACAGATACGCAGTATTTT.

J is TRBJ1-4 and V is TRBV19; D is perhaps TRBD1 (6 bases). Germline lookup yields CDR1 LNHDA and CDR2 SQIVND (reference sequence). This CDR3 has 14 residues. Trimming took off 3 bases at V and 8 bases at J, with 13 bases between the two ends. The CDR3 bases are TGTGCCAGTAGTATGCCGGGGGCGAGAGAAAAACTGTTTTTT. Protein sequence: CASSMPGAREKLFF.

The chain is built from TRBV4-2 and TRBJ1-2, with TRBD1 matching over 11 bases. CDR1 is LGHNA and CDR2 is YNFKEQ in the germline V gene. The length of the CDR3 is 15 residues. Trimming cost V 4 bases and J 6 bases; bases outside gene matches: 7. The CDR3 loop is CASSRGTGGANGYTF. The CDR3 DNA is TGTGCCAGCAGCCGAGGGACAGGGGGAGCGAATGGCTACACCTTC.

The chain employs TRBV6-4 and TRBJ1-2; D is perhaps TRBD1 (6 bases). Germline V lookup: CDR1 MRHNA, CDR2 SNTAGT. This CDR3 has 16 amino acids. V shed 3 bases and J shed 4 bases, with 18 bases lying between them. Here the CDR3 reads CASSETPDGGGYGYTF. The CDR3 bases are TGTGCCAGCAGTGAAACGCCGGACGGAGGGGGCTATGGCTACACCTTC.